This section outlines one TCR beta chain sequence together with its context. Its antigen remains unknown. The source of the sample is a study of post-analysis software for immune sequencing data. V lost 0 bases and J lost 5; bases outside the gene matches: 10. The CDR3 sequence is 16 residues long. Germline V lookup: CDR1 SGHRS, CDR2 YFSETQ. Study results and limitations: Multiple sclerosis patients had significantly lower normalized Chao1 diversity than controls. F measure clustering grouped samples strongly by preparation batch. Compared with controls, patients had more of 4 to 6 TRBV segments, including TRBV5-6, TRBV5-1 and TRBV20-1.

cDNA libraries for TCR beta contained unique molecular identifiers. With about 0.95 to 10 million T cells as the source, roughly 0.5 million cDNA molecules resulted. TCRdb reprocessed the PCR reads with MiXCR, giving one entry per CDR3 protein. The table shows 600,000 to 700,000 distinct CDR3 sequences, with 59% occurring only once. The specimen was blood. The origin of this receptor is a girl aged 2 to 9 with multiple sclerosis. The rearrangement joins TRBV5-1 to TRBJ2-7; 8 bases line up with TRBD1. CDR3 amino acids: CASSLGNRGMANEQYF. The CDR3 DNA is TGCGCCAGCAGCTTGGGGAACAGGGGGATGGCAAACGAGCAGTACTTC. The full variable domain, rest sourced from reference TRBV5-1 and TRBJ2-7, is KAGVTQTPRYLIKTRGQQVTLSCSPISGHRSVSWYQQTPGQGLQFLFEYFSETQRNKGNFPGRFSGRQFSNSRSEMNVSTLELGDSALYLCASSLGNRGMANEQYFGPGTRLTVT.